This TCR beta chain derives from a study of monozygotic twins with cystic fibrosis. The data were produced by immunoSEQ multiplex PCR, yet TCRdb's version contains in-frame clones alone and is incomplete. The table includes tens of thousands of clones, 92% detected once. The CDR3 totals 13 residues. Germline V lookup: CDR1 KGHSH, CDR2 LQKENI. V was trimmed by 0 bases and J by 12 bases, leaving 12 bases between them. J is TRBJ2-1 and V is TRBV18; a weak D match, TRBD2 (6 bases). Sequencing input: blood. The sequence was collected from a girl aged 2 to 10 with cystic fibrosis. The CDR3 nucleotides read TGTGCCAGCTCACCACCGACGGGGGTTCGGCAGTTCTTC. Residues: CASSPPTGVRQFF.